This T cell receptor (beta chain) was captured by sequencing in a study of OX40 agonist ivuxolimab in advanced cancers. General notes on the study: Ivuxolimab was a fully human IgG2 agonistic monoclonal antibody targeting the costimulatory receptor OX40 (CD134). Intravenous ivuxolimab was administered to patients every 2 weeks at six dose levels: 0.01, 0.1, 0.3, 1.5, 3 and 10 mg/kg. Of the approximately 53 patients in dose escalation, 19 had hepatocellular carcinoma, some 15 had melanoma, 9 had renal cell carcinoma and 9 had head and neck cancer. A male proportion of roughly 85% and a mean age of 60 years, ranging from roughly 20 to 80, were recorded for the dose-escalation cohort. Prior anti-PD-1, anti-PD-L1 or anti-CTLA-4 therapy was permitted, and about 40% of dose-escalation patients had received checkpoint inhibitors. Partial responses occurred in three dose-escalation patients: two with cutaneous melanoma and one with hepatocellular carcinoma. The purpose of peripheral TCRbeta sequencing was to test whether ivuxolimab changed TCR sequence diversity and led to clonal T-cell expansion. The monotherapy dose-escalation portion (N ≈ 50 patients) of the phase I ivuxolimab trial is reported in the paper. What the work shows at the level of the full study, not this receptor alone: Clonal expansion of both CD4+ and CD8+ blood T cells was observed from baseline to week 6 at doses 0.1 to 3.0 mg/kg. Low levels of normalized T-cell clonal expansion were also seen in some patients who did not respond. After ivuxolimab, CD8+ T cells had more expanded clones than CD4+ T cells on average. Partial responders in the 0.1-3.0 mg/kg groups had among the lowest normalized peripheral clonal expansion, especially among CD8+ T cells. Which antigens the clonally expanded peripheral T cells were specific for was not determined.

To sequence the TCRbeta CDR3 region, genomic DNA was isolated from the sorted cells. The immunoSEQ Assay was used for sequencing of TCRbeta CDR3 regions. This is the immuneACCESS table as TCRdb keeps it, with only in-frame sequences that have V and J called. A part of the clones is gone; compared with another copy, unresolved V genes explain less than half, and the rest is unexplained. This sample holds 35,000 to 40,000 clones; less than 85% were observed only once. Around a quarter of the sample goes to the ten largest clones. The CDR3 runs 14 residues from the cysteine to the phenylalanine. The retained sequence is limited to the CDR3, 42 bases, with the frame set at the first base. Deletion took 0 bases off V and 1 base off J, with a span of 6 bases between the germline ends. From a lookup of the germline V gene, CDR1 and CDR2 are LGHNA and YNFKEQ. As to this clone: Its antigen remains undetermined. No base quality values were provided; no much bigger clone lies one nucleotide off.

Patients with a history of autoimmune disease or receiving systemic immunosuppression were excluded from the trial. Peripheral blood for TCR sequencing was collected from all dose cohorts at baseline, on cycle 4 day 1, and on cycle 7 day 1. Samples came from an open-label, multicenter, first-in-human phase I dose-escalation trial of ivuxolimab. Adults with locally advanced or metastatic head and neck squamous cell, hepatocellular, melanoma or renal cell carcinoma were enrolled in the trial. Before TCR sequencing, CD4+ T cells and CD8+ T cells from peripheral blood were sorted into separate populations.

The source material was CD4+ or CD8+ T cells sorted from blood, sampled in a trial of the OX40 agonist ivuxolimab. The receptor's source is an adult with an advanced solid tumor such as melanoma, head and neck, liver or kidney cancer. Recombination linked TRBV4-2 to TRBJ1-2; too little of a D gene remains to name it. The CDR3 corresponds to CASSQDRNNYGYTF. The base sequence is TGTGCCAGCAGCCAAGATCGCAATAACTATGGCTACACCTTC.